The next 2 T cell receptor beta chains were all read from a single sample in a study of blood T cells in healthy people across ages. A second PCR, run for roughly 6 to 11 cycles, used a sample-barcoded 5' primer plus a J-beta primer mix. A single record per CDR3 protein comes from TCRdb applying MiXCR to the 5' RACE reads. Of some 1.6 million distinct CDR3 sequences listed, about 31% are singletons. Sequencing was done on a sample of blood. The origin of the receptors is a woman younger than 45 in good health.

This clonotype came up a few times. The chain carries TRBV20-1 and TRBJ1-5; TRBD1 is a possible D gene (6 bases). Trimming took 7 bases from V and 2 from J, leaving 9 bases between them. Germline V gene lookup returns CDR1 DFQATT and CDR2 SNEGSKA (reference sequence). This CDR3 is 12 amino acids long. The CDR3, as DNA: TGCAGTGGTCGACAGGGCAATCAGCCCCAGCATTTT. Translating it yields CSGRQGNQPQHF.

Of note for this clonotype: One end of the junction is discordant with germline, which a read error may explain. The chain carries TRBV6-4 and TRBJ2-6; D could derive from TRBD1 or TRBD2 (5 bases each). Germline CDR1 MRHNA, CDR2 SNTAGT. The length of the CDR3 is 14 residues. CDR3 residues: CASSAGFGANVPTF. The DNA of the CDR3 is TGTGCCAGCAGTGCTGGGTTCGGGGCCAACGTCCCGACTTTC.